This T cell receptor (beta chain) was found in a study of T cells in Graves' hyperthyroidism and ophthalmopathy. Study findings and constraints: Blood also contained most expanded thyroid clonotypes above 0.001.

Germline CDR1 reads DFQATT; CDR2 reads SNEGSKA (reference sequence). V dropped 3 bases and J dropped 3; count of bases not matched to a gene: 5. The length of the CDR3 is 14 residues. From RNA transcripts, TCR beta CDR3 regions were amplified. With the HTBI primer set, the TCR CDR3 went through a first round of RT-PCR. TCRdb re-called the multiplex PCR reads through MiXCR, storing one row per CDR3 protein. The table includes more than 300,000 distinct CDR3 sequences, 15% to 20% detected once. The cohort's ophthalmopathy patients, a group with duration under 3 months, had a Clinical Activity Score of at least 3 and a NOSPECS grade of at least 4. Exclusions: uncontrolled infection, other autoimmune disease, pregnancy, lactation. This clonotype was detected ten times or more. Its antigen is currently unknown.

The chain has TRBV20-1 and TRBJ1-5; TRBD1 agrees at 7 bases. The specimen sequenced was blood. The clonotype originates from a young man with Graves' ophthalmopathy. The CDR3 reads CSASAGTDNQPQHF. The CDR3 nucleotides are TGCAGTGCTAGCGCCGGGACAGACAATCAGCCCCAGCATTTT.